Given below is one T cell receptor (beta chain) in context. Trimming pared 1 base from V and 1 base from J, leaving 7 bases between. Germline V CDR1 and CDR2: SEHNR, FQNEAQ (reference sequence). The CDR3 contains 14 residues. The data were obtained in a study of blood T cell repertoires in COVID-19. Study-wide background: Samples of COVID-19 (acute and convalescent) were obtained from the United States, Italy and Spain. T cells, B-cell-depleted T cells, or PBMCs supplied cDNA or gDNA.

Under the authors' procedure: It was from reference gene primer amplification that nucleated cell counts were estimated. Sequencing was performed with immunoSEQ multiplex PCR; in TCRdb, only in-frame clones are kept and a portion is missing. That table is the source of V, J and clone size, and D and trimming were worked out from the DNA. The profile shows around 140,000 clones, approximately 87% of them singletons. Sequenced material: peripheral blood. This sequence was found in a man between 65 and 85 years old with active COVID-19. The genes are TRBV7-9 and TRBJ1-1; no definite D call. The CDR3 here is CASSLGPENTEAFF. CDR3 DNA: TGTGCCAGCAGCTTAGGCCCAGAGAACACTGAAGCTTTCTTT.